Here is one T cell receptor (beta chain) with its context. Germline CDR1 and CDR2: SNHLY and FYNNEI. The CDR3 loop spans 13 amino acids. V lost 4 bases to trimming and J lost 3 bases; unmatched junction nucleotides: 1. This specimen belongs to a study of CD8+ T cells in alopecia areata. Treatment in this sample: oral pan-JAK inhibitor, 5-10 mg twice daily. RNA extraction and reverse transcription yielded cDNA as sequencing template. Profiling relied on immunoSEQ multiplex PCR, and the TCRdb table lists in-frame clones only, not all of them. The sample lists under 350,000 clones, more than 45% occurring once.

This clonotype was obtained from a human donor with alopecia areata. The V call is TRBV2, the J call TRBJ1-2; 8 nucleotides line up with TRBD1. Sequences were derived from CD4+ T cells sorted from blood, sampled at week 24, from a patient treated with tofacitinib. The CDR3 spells CASSATGDYGYTF. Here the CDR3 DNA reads TGTGCCAGCAGTGCGACAGGGGACTATGGCTACACCTTC.